This passage covers 8 T cell receptor beta chains from one sample sequenced in a study of breast tumors, draining lymph nodes, adjacent tissues. TCRdb reprocessed the multiplex PCR reads with MiXCR, giving one entry per CDR3 protein. The sample holds over 15,000 distinct CDR3 sequences; roughly 64% are singletons and the top ten take approximately 20%. Sequences were obtained from tumor-adjacent breast tissue. These TCRs come from a female donor with breast cancer. Some clones in this sample may be carry-over from other donors' samples.

The chain is built from TRBV5-8 and TRBJ2-5; 16 nucleotides line up with TRBD2. The germline gives CDR1 SGHTS, CDR2 YDEGEE. With V trimmed by 4 bases and J by 1 base, 7 bases remained unmatched. CDR3 size: 18 residues. CDR3 region: CASSRPGTSGGAQETQYF. In DNA form, the CDR3 reads TGTGCCAGCAGCCGTCCCGGGACTAGCGGGGGGGCCCAAGAGACCCAGTACTTC.

This clonotype was observed at least ten times. A much larger clone lies a single base off, so this may be a read error. The gene calls are TRBV12-5 and TRBJ2-1; possibly TRBD2 for D (7 bases). Germline-derived CDR1 and CDR2 are LGHNT and FRNRAP. The ends were cut back, 3 bases at V and 9 bases at J, with 15 bases in the middle. CDR3 size: 14 residues. The chain's CDR3 is CASGFKSGEGEQFF. The CDR3 DNA reads TGTGCTAGTGGTTTCAAGTCAGGGGAGGGTGAGCAGTTCTTC.

With regard to this clonotype: At one end, the junction sequence differs from germline, possibly due to a read error. The chain employs TRBV27 and TRBJ1-1; D call uncertain. The germline CDR1 and CDR2 sequences are MNHEY and SMNVEV (reference sequence). The CDR3 runs to 13 residues. The CDR3 DNA sequence: TGTGCCAGCAGTTTGGCAGGCGAGACTGAAGCTTCCTTT. This gives the protein CASSLAGETEASF.

The rearrangement links TRBV5-6 to TRBJ1-2, with 10 bases fitting TRBD1. V shed 4 bases and J 7 bases; nucleotides not matched to a gene: 7. CDR3 length: 14 amino acids. Germline values: CDR1 SGHDT, CDR2 YYEEEE. The CDR3 loop reads CASSPGTGALGYTF. DNA for the CDR3: TGTGCCAGCAGCCCTGGGACAGGGGCGCTTGGCTACACCTTC.

This clonotype came up many times. This chain connects TRBV20-1 to TRBJ1-1, with D unresolved. Germline CDR1 and CDR2: DFQATT and SNEGSKA (reference sequence). V was trimmed by 6 bases and J by 0 bases, leaving 17 bases between them. This CDR3 is 15 amino acids long. DNA for the CDR3: TGCAGTGCCCCGAAAGTTGGACGGCTGAACACTGAAGCTTTCTTT. Amino acids: CSAPKVGRLNTEAFF.

The chain is built from TRBV10-3 and TRBJ1-3; no firm D call. V lost 6 bases and J lost 0, with 9 bases in between. The CDR3 contains 14 residues. The germline V gene has CDR1 ENHRY and CDR2 SYGVKD. The CDR3 DNA reads TGTGCCATCAGGATCAGTGGCTCTGGAAACACCATATATTTT. Encoded protein: CAIRISGSGNTIYF.

By share of the sample, this clonotype is medium-sized (0.01 to 0.1%). The chain carries TRBV9 and TRBJ1-2; a possible D gene is TRBD1 (5 bases). The V end lost 2 bases, the J end lost 2 bases, and 19 bases lay between the germline ends. The CDR3 runs 17 residues. In germline, CDR1 is SGDLS, CDR2 YYNGEE. The DNA for the CDR3 is TGTGCCAGCAGCGTCAGCTCACGCCAGGGAACCAACTATGGCTACACCTTC. This codes for CASSVSSRQGTNYGYTF.

V gene TRBV9 combines with J gene TRBJ2-3, with 9 nucleotides matching TRBD2. The CDR3 is 15 amino acids. The germline CDR1 and CDR2 sequences are SGDLS and YYNGEE. With V trimmed by 4 bases and J by 1 base, 4 bases remained unmatched. DNA of the CDR3: TGTGCCAGCAGCAAGGCGGGGGGGGGCACAGATACGCAGTATTTT. Its protein is CASSKAGGGTDTQYF.